This T cell receptor (beta chain) is drawn from a study of STAT5B mutations in CD4+ large granular lymphocyte leukemia. Comments on this clone: Antigen specificity is unknown.

Per the germline V gene, CDR1 is SGHTA and CDR2 is FQGNSA. V lost 4 bases, J lost 7 bases, and 21 bases lay in between. The length of the CDR3 is 16 residues. The assay was run at survey level. Profiled with immunoSEQ multiplex PCR; TCRdb holds only in-frame clones, not every one. Of some 30,000 clones in the sample, 68% are singletons; the top ten hold approximately 1.6%. Buffy coats from healthy blood donors served as controls. Study-level results: No patients shared main leukemic clonotypes, though around 27% appeared at low frequency elsewhere. 8/27 top patient clones versus 2/35 control clones were TRBV06-family.

The sequenced material came from CD4+ T cells from blood buffy coats. The chain carries TRBV7-2 and TRBJ2-3, with D perhaps TRBD2 (7 bases). This TCR derives from a human donor in good health. The CDR3 nucleotides read TGTGCCAGCAGCTCGGGGGGCGGGGCGGCCTCTCATACGCAGTATTTT. Translated: CASSSGGGAASHTQYF.